The rows below give T cell receptor beta chains drawn from one sample of a study of cytotoxic CD8 clonotypes in ibrutinib-treated CLL. The data were produced by immunoSEQ multiplex PCR, yet TCRdb's version contains in-frame clones alone and is incomplete. The sample gives 150,000 or so clones, about 84% of which show up once; 7.6% is in the top ten. The specimen was PBMCs, collected after 36 months of ibrutinib treatment. The receptors come from a human donor with chronic lymphocytic leukemia. The CDR3 runs from the conserved cysteine through the conserved F or W.

TRBV7-2,CASSFAVAGNTIYF
TRBV11-3,CASSSRTSGSIGELFF
TRBV2,CASRRAGETQYF
TRBV29-1,CSVEGTGGYEQYF
TRBV6-5,CASSYGTEVGSPLHF
TRBV2,CASRVGGANTGELFF
TRBV7-9,CASSLKRQGNSYEQYF
TRBV7-9,CASSPRMAFNGYTF
TRBV28,CASSLLQGALGNSPLHF
TRBV5-1,CASSSTGNYGYTF
TRBV6-5,CASSWERGLNTEAFF
TRBV10-3,CAISVKGSSYEQYF
TRBV18,CASSPRDGQETQYF
TRBV2,CASSPGLALETQYF
TRBV27,CASSPDHRGREKLFF
TRBV10-1,CASSGQGIYEQYF
TRBV6-5,CASSYSSQIFTEAFF
TRBV27,CASSLSRNGNTIYF
TRBV25-1,CASSLIRYNSPLHF
TRBV7-8,CASSPTSGGYLGEQFF
TRBV2,CASSEVGTGFGKLFF
TRBV29-1,CSVDLAQTQYF
TRBV2,CASSEGTGGRRGNTIYF
TRBV4-1,CASSQDNWDQPQHF
TRBV18,CASSPPWTGNSPLHF
TRBV6-5,CASNQNRGQNEKLFF
TRBV30,CAWRLAGDEQFF
TRBV25-1,CASSDTSGFTDTQYF
TRBV5-1,CASSLVPLGGNQPQHF
TRBV27,CASRQGRAVTGELFF
TRBV9,CASSGVRGLPTEAFF
TRBV5-1,CASSPRTGSSYEQYF
TRBV19,CASSPSAGGWGRTEAFF
TRBV11-3,CASSLLRGGTDTQYF
TRBV19,CASSSREPSDTQYF
TRBV15,CATSRDRGREQYF
TRBV7-2,CASSLGVARETQYF
TRBV5-6,CASSLIGMNTEAFF
TRBV4-2,CASSQARPSGNTIYF
TRBV5-1,CASSSGVGTDTQYF
TRBV11-2,CASSLETGELFF
TRBV29-1,CSVGGLGYGYTF
TRBV18,CASSPNPGTGGEKLFF
TRBV5-4,CASSLHPGLAGVVTQYF
TRBV9,CASSAEQGLNTEAFF
TRBV7-3,CASSFGVSRTGNYGYTF
TRBV4-1,CASSQLGARNTEAFF
TRBV7-9,CASSGTAYNSPLHF
TRBV7-2,CASSQPGQGENYGYTF
TRBV9,CASSVLLVHTSTDTQYF
TRBV14,CASSVFRGMNTEAFF
TRBV30,CAWSLTGTARNTEAFF
TRBV10-3,CAISRGQGDGYTF
TRBV9,CASSVGTADNQPQHF
TRBV6-5,CASSYSMGGTEAFF
TRBV7-3,CASSLDASGTYNEQFF
TRBV25-1,CASSDRGSGQPQHF
TRBV7-9,CASSLEGRADGLFF
TRBV5-1,CASSLGQGVLQPQHF
TRBV6-1,CASSEDADTQYF